What follows are 22 T cell receptor beta chains derived from one specimen sequenced in a study of regulatory T cells in long-lasting Graves disease. Time point given: newly diagnosed GD, antithyroid drugs for less than 3 months. The TCR library was made from RNA that had been extracted from PBMCs in TRIzol. Researchers made TCR beta libraries by using iRepertoire HTBI primers and running Arm-PCR on CDR3 regions. One entry per CDR3 protein results from TCRdb running MiXCR on the multiplex PCR reads. Here the sample spans about 470,000 distinct CDR3 sequences, 15% being singletons. Separately, the same data were catalogued under a study of T cells in Graves' hyperthyroidism and ophthalmopathy.

Sample: peripheral blood mononuclear cells (PBMCs), taken at new diagnosis, from a patient treated with antithyroid drugs. The origin of the receptors is a woman aged 25-40 years with Graves disease.

This clonotype was observed a few times. An end of the junction differs from the germline gene, which may be a read error. The rearrangement joins TRBV15 to TRBJ1-2; 11 nucleotides align to TRBD1. CDR1 and CDR2 (germline): LNHNV, YYDKDF (reference sequence). The CDR3 is 14 residues long. The CDR3 sequence is CASSRGQGAYGYTF. DNA for the CDR3: TGTGCCTCCAGCAGAGGACAGGGGGCCTATGGCTACACCTTC.

In the case of this clonotype: With a much larger clone just one base away, this may be a read error. This chain connects TRBV2 to TRBJ1-1; D uncertain. This CDR3 has 16 amino acids. The germline CDR1 and CDR2 sequences are SNHLY and FYNNEI. For the CDR3, the DNA is TGTGCCAGCGGTTCGACAAAACCTAGATTTCTGACTGAAGCTTCCTTT. Protein: CASGSTKPRFLTEASF.

This clonotype was seen repeatedly, ten times or more. The rearrangement joins TRBV20-1 to TRBJ1-4, with no clear D. Germline assignment: CDR1 DFQATT and CDR2 SNEGSKA (reference sequence). CDR3 length equals 13 residues. The ends were cut back, 7 bases at V and 4 bases at J, with 13 bases in the middle. Here the CDR3 DNA reads TGCAGTGTCCCGGGGTTGAGTAATGAAAAACTGTTTTTT. This encodes CSVPGLSNEKLFF.

This clonotype was observed many times. This chain uses TRBV5-6 with TRBJ2-3, with 8 bases matching TRBD1. The length of the CDR3 is 17 residues. Trimming removed 0 bases from V and 1 base from J; junction bases left unmatched: 7. Germline V lookup: CDR1 SGHDT, CDR2 YYEEEE. CDR3: CASSLAGTGFRTDTQYF. The CDR3 DNA sequence: TGTGCCAGCAGCTTGGCCGGGACAGGTTTTCGCACAGATACGCAGTATTTT.

This clonotype was observed at least ten times. The CDR3 DNA reads as TGTGCCAGCAGCCCTGGACTAGCCAAAAACATTCAGTACTTC. Translation: CASSPGLAKNIQYF. V is TRBV7-2 and J is TRBJ2-4; TRBD2 is a possible D gene (5 bases). This CDR3 has 14 residues. CDR1 and CDR2 from the germline V gene are SGHTA and FQGNSA. Trimming removed 5 bases from V and 0 bases from J, with 8 bases in between. The entire variable domain, with the rest obtained from reference TRBV7-2 and TRBJ2-4, is as follows: GAGVSQSPSNKVTEKGKDVELRCDPISGHTALYWYRQSLGQGLEFLIYFQGNSAPDKSGLPSDRFSAERTGGSVSTLTIQRTQQEDSAVYLCASSPGLAKNIQYFGAGTRLSVL.

The chain carries TRBV6-2 or TRBV6-3 and TRBJ2-1; 9 bases are shared with TRBD2. The CDR3 contains 14 residues. CDR1 is MNHEY, CDR2 SVGEGT, per germline. The trim removed 2 bases at V and 7 bases at J, leaving 3 bases unmatched. Here the CDR3 DNA reads TGTGCCAGCAGTTACGCGCGGGAGGGGAATGAGCAGTTCTTC. Its protein is CASSYAREGNEQFF.

This clonotype was seen more than once but under ten times. Given a much more abundant clone one base away, this may be a read error. V is TRBV7-8 and J is TRBJ2-1; D not resolved. Germline lookup yields CDR1 SGHVS and CDR2 FQNEAQ. CDR3 length: 15 amino acids. The CDR3 region has the DNA TGTGCCAGCAGCTTAGGACACATCTCCTACAATGAGCAGTCCTTC. It specifies CASSLGHISYNEQSF.

The chain couples TRBV19 to TRBJ1-2; D might be TRBD1 (6 bases). CDR3 length: 15 amino acids. The ends were cut back, 6 bases at V and 0 bases at J, with 14 bases in the middle. Germline-derived CDR1 and CDR2 are LNHDA and SQIVND (reference sequence). The CDR3 bases are TGTGCCAGTAGAATTACAGGGAGACCTAACTATGGCTACACCTTC. Translated, it gives CASRITGRPNYGYTF.

Concerning this clonotype: This may be a read error: a much more frequent sequence differs by one nucleotide. The genes are TRBV5-1 and TRBJ1-1; D is unresolved. V was clipped by 6 bases and J by 1 base, with 4 bases between them. The CDR3 covers 11 residues. CDR1 SGHRS and CDR2 YFSETQ come from the germline V gene. CDR3 bases: TGCGCCAGCATGGGGAACACTGAAGCTTTCTTT. This gives the protein CASMGNTEAFF. Variable domain in full (rest from reference TRBV5-1 and TRBJ1-1): KAGVTQTPRYLIKTRGQQVTLSCSPISGHRSVSWYQQTPGQGLQFLFEYFSETQRNKGNFPGRFSGRQFSNSRSEMNVSTLELGDSALYLCASMGNTEAFFGQGTRLTVV.

The sample holds many counts of this clonotype. The chain employs TRBV6-1 and TRBJ1-4; D ambiguous. In germline, CDR1 is MNHNS, CDR2 SASEGT. The CDR3 is 14 amino acids. V dropped 7 bases and J dropped 8 bases, with 17 bases sitting between them. CDR3 sequence: CASNPGTEKEKLFF. The CDR3 DNA reads as TGTGCCAGCAACCCGGGAACCGAAAAGGAAAAACTGTTTTTT.

V is TRBV2 and J is TRBJ1-1, with D perhaps TRBD1 (5 bases). Trimming left V 7 bases short and J 2 bases short, with 17 bases between. The CDR3 consists of 15 residues. CDR1 and CDR2 from the germline V gene are SNHLY and FYNNEI. For the CDR3, the DNA is TGTGCCAGCACCCCTCTGGGGGGTGCCAACACTGAAGCTTTCTTT. This gives the protein CASTPLGGANTEAFF. The whole variable domain, remainder taken from reference TRBV2 and TRBJ1-1, is EPEVTQTPSHQVTQMGQEVILRCVPISNHLYFYWYRQILGQKVEFLVSFYNNEISEKSEIFDDQFSVERPDGSNFTLKIRSTKLEDSAMYFCASTPLGGANTEAFFGQGTRLTVV.

This clonotype was counted many times. The genes are TRBV6-2 or TRBV6-3 and TRBJ2-1; the match to TRBD2 covers 10 bases. Germline-derived CDR1 and CDR2 are MNHEY and SVGEGT. This CDR3 contains 19 residues. The V segment lost 8 bases and the J segment 2 bases; nucleotides outside the gene matches: 18. The CDR3 loop reads CASPGGVAGGGSAYNEQFF. The CDR3 DNA reads TGTGCCAGCCCAGGGGGGGTAGCGGGAGGAGGGAGCGCCTACAATGAGCAGTTCTTC.

This clonotype was counted between two and nine times. V usage is TRBV24-1 and J usage is TRBJ2-1; 10 nucleotides agree with TRBD2. Germline loops: CDR1 KGHDR, CDR2 SFDVKD. The CDR3 totals 13 residues. V dropped 9 bases and J dropped 7; count of bases not matched to a gene: 5. The CDR3 sequence is CATGTSVRNEQFF. The DNA for the CDR3 is TGTGCCACCGGGACTAGCGTCAGAAATGAGCAGTTCTTC.

Many counts were recorded for this clonotype. The rearrangement joins TRBV6-2 or TRBV6-3 to TRBJ2-1; D remains ambiguous. From germline, CDR1 is MNHEY and CDR2 SVGEGT. The CDR3 totals 15 residues. The V gene lost 5 bases and the J gene lost 5 bases, with 16 bases spanning the gap. CDR3: CASSEGIPYNNEQFF. CDR3 sequence (DNA): TGTGCCAGCAGTGAAGGGATACCCTACAACAATGAGCAGTTCTTC.

The sample holds a few counts of this clonotype. As DNA, the CDR3 is TGTGCCAGCAGTCTAGACGACTCTGGGGCCAACGTCCTGACTTTC. It encodes CASSLDDSGANVLTF. The chain links TRBV6-1 to TRBJ2-6; D unclear. Between the trimmed V and J ends, which lost 5 bases and 0 bases, there was a span of 8 bases. Germline loops: CDR1 MNHNS, CDR2 SASEGT. The CDR3 is 15 amino acids.

This clonotype was observed a few times. V and J are TRBV20-1 and TRBJ2-3; D is unresolved. The CDR3 sequence is 14 residues long. The V end lost 0 bases, the J end lost 4 bases, and 11 bases lay between the germline ends. Germline-derived CDR1 and CDR2 are DFQATT and SNEGSKA (reference sequence). The CDR3 loop reads CSARESSAADTQYF. The DNA of the CDR3 is TGCAGTGCTAGAGAAAGTTCAGCAGCAGATACGCAGTATTTT.

The chain joins TRBV12-5 to TRBJ1-3, with D possibly TRBD1 on 6 matching bases. The CDR3 runs to 18 residues. V was pared by 3 bases and J by 4 bases, with 22 bases between. CDR1 is LGHNT and CDR2 is FRNRAP in the germline V gene. CDR3: CASGFRAWAPQGGNTIYF. CDR3 DNA: TGTGCTAGTGGTTTTAGGGCCTGGGCGCCGCAGGGGGGAAACACCATATATTTT. Combining the CDR3 with reference TRBV12-5 and TRBJ1-3 gives the whole variable domain DARVTQTPRHKVTEMGQEVTMRCQPILGHNTVFWYRQTMMQGLELLAYFRNRAPLDDSGMPKDRFSAEMPDATLATLKIQPSEPRDSAVYFCASGFRAWAPQGGNTIYFGEGSWLTVV.

This clonotype came up many times. The V and J genes are TRBV2 and TRBJ2-1; 8 bases align to TRBD2. Germline V gives CDR1 SNHLY, CDR2 FYNNEI. The length of the CDR3 is 13 residues. The V and J ends lost 6 bases and 4 bases, in that order; junction bases with no gene match: 2. CDR3 DNA sequence: TGTGCCAGCAGCCAGCGGGAGTACAATGAGCAGTTCTTC. Encoded protein: CASSQREYNEQFF.

The sample holds a few counts of this clonotype. The genes are TRBV12-3 or TRBV12-4 and TRBJ1-1; D not resolved. The CDR3 covers 14 residues. The V end lost 5 bases, the J end lost 1 base, and 11 bases lay between the germline ends. CDR3 region: CASSPPDPNTEAFF. The CDR3 DNA reads TGTGCCAGCAGTCCCCCGGACCCGAACACTGAAGCTTTCTTT.

In the case of this clonotype: The junction and the germline gene differ at one end; a read error may be behind it. The gene calls are TRBV12-3 or TRBV12-4 and TRBJ2-1, with D possibly matching TRBD2 (6 bases). There are 17 residues in the CDR3. The chain's CDR3 is CAGSSSDAGLTLNEQFF. The DNA of the CDR3 is TGTGCCGGCAGTTCCTCCGACGCGGGACTTACCTTAAATGAGCAGTTCTTC.

The genes are TRBV27 and TRBJ2-7; TRBD1 agrees at 9 bases. Trimming cost V 5 bases and J 0 bases; bases outside gene matches: 17. The CDR3 length is 19 residues. Germline loops: CDR1 MNHEY, CDR2 SMNVEV (reference sequence). DNA for the CDR3: TGTGCCAGCAGTCTATTCTTGGGGACAGGGAAATTCAGCTCCTACGAGCAGTACTTC. It yields the protein CASSLFLGTGKFSSYEQYF.

This clonotype came up a few times. The chain couples TRBV10-2 to TRBJ2-7; unclear D gene. The CDR3 is made up of 13 amino acids. Trimming pared 0 bases from V and 1 base from J, leaving 4 bases between. Germline V CDR1 and CDR2: WSHSY, SAAADI. CDR3 coding DNA: TGCGCCAGCAGTGAGTCGGGTTCCTACGAGCAGTACTTC. It translates to CASSESGSYEQYF.